This T cell receptor beta chain was captured by sequencing in a study of blood T cells in healthy people across ages. Study-wide results and caveats: No one knew whether donors had CMV, which possibly confounded expanded clonotype changes.

Germline assignment: CDR1 MDHEN and CDR2 SYDVKM. The CDR3 sequence is 13 residues long. Only a few counts were recorded for this clonotype. Its specificity is unknown. Donors each provided about 9.5 milliliters of peripheral blood. Then a second PCR, running roughly 6 to 11 cycles, was carried out with a sample-barcoded 5' primer and a J-beta primer mix. A 12-random-nucleotide template-switch adaptor tagged each cDNA molecule. TCRdb re-called the 5' RACE reads with MiXCR, one entry per CDR3 protein. This sample has some 690,000 distinct CDR3 sequences; over 20% occur once, and the top ten carry roughly a fifth.

The specimen was blood. The TCR originated in a man in his sixties or seventies in good health. The chain uses TRBV28 and TRBJ2-5; TRBD2 aligns across 9 bases. Judging by the DNA end, TRBJ2-7 fits better; the J call may be wrong. For the CDR3, the DNA is TGTGCCAGCAGACCTAGCGGGGAGTACGAGCAGTACTTC. Protein sequence: CASRPSGEYEQYF.